Listed below are T cell receptor beta chains from one sample, sequenced in a study of blood T cells in healthy people across ages. TCRdb re-called the 5' RACE reads with MiXCR, one entry per CDR3 protein. The table shows over 1,300,000 distinct CDR3 sequences, with approximately 59% occurring only once. Sequences were obtained from blood. The receptor source for this set is a man in his late teens or twenties in good health. Both conserved end residues are part of each CDR3. The order of the fields is J gene, D gene, clone size, V gene, CDR3 protein, CDR3 DNA. D genes are given only for firm matches. Clone sizes are given selectively: once, few, many, or a class where the clone is expanded.

j_gene: TRBJ2-3; d_gene: TRBD2; abundance: -; v_gene: TRBV6-2/TRBV6-3; CDR3aa: CASSYQAGGSTDTQYF; CDR3nt: TGTGCCAGCAGTTATCAGGCGGGAGGTAGCACAGATACGCAGTATTTT
j_gene: TRBJ2-3; d_gene: -; abundance: -; v_gene: TRBV27; CDR3aa: CASSSQLGTDTQYF; CDR3nt: TGTGCCAGCAGTTCCCAATTGGGCACAGATACGCAGTATTTT
j_gene: TRBJ2-7; d_gene: TRBD1; abundance: few; v_gene: TRBV29-1; CDR3aa: CSGRQGANEQYF; CDR3nt: TGCAGCGGTAGACAGGGGGCCAACGAGCAGTACTTC
j_gene: TRBJ2-5; d_gene: -; abundance: -; v_gene: TRBV6-2/TRBV6-3; CDR3aa: CASRPTGWTQYF; CDR3nt: TGTGCCAGCAGACCTACCGGGTGGACCCAGTACTTC
j_gene: TRBJ2-5; d_gene: -; abundance: -; v_gene: TRBV5-5; CDR3aa: CASRSGGNGGGTQYF; CDR3nt: TGTGCCAGCAGGTCGGGCGGGAATGGAGGGGGGACCCAGTACTTC
j_gene: TRBJ1-1; d_gene: TRBD1; abundance: -; v_gene: TRBV14; CDR3aa: CASSQDSTGQTEAFF; CDR3nt: TGTGCCAGCAGCCAAGACTCGACAGGGCAAACTGAAGCTTTCTTT
j_gene: TRBJ1-5; d_gene: TRBD1; abundance: -; v_gene: TRBV6-5; CDR3aa: CASSRTGFMAQHF; CDR3nt: TGTGCCAGCAGTAGGACAGGATTTATGGCCCAGCATTTT
j_gene: TRBJ2-1; d_gene: -; abundance: -; v_gene: TRBV6-2/TRBV6-3; CDR3aa: CASSTFSYEQFF; CDR3nt: TGTGCCAGCAGCACTTTCTCCTACGAGCAGTTCTTC
j_gene: TRBJ2-1; d_gene: -; abundance: -; v_gene: TRBV7-8; CDR3aa: CASSLEQPSSYNEQFF; CDR3nt: TGTGCCAGCAGCTTAGAACAGCCAAGCTCCTACAATGAGCAGTTCTTC
j_gene: TRBJ2-1; d_gene: -; abundance: -; v_gene: TRBV12-3/TRBV12-4; CDR3aa: CASSFGDSPYNEQFF; CDR3nt: TGTGCCAGCAGTTTTGGGGACTCGCCCTACAATGAGCAGTTCTTC
j_gene: TRBJ1-6; d_gene: TRBD1; abundance: -; v_gene: TRBV5-1; CDR3aa: CASSRDRALANSPLHF; CDR3nt: TGCGCCAGCAGCCGGGACAGGGCTCTTGCAAATTCACCCCTCCACTTT
j_gene: TRBJ2-7; d_gene: -; abundance: -; v_gene: TRBV3-1; CDR3aa: CASSQVKRGTYEQYF; CDR3nt: TGTGCCAGCAGCCAAGTTAAACGGGGGACCTACGAGCAGTACTTC
j_gene: TRBJ1-2; d_gene: -; abundance: few; v_gene: TRBV27; CDR3aa: CASSLSPDGPEDYGYTF; CDR3nt: TGTGCCAGCAGTTTATCCCCCGACGGGCCTGAGGACTATGGCTACACCTTC
j_gene: TRBJ2-1; d_gene: -; abundance: -; v_gene: TRBV7-9; CDR3aa: CASSLQTYNEQFF; CDR3nt: TGTGCCAGCAGCTTACAGACCTACAATGAGCAGTTCTTC
j_gene: TRBJ2-5; d_gene: TRBD1; abundance: -; v_gene: TRBV6-6; CDR3aa: CASSYSQGRGNKETQYF; CDR3nt: TGTGCCAGCAGTTACTCGCAGGGCAGGGGGAACAAAGAGACCCAGTACTTC
j_gene: TRBJ2-5; d_gene: TRBD1; abundance: few; v_gene: TRBV4-2; CDR3aa: CASSQGDRVETQYF; CDR3nt: TGTGCCAGCAGCCAAGGGGACAGGGTAGAGACCCAGTACTTC
j_gene: TRBJ2-7; d_gene: -; abundance: -; v_gene: TRBV27; CDR3aa: CASLGGGGEQYF; CDR3nt: TGTGCCAGCCTCGGGGGCGGCGGCGAGCAGTACTTC
j_gene: TRBJ2-5; d_gene: -; abundance: -; v_gene: TRBV4-1; CDR3aa: CASSQGDNLAEETQYF; CDR3nt: TGCGCCAGCAGCCAAGGGGACAACCTGGCGGAAGAGACCCAGTACTTC
j_gene: TRBJ1-1; d_gene: -; abundance: few; v_gene: TRBV29-1; CDR3aa: CSVKAGKDTEAFF; CDR3nt: TGCAGCGTTAAGGCAGGGAAGGACACTGAAGCTTTCTTT
j_gene: TRBJ2-1; d_gene: -; abundance: many; v_gene: TRBV12-3/TRBV12-4; CDR3aa: CASSFTEQFF; CDR3nt: TGTGCCAGCAGTTTCACTGAGCAGTTCTTC
j_gene: TRBJ2-2; d_gene: TRBD2; abundance: -; v_gene: TRBV27; CDR3aa: CASSLSAGGPNTGELFF; CDR3nt: TGTGCCAGCAGTTTAAGTGCGGGGGGACCGAACACCGGGGAGCTGTTTTTT
j_gene: TRBJ1-1; d_gene: TRBD1; abundance: once; v_gene: TRBV7-2; CDR3aa: CASSSSTGRTEAFF; CDR3nt: TGTGCCAGCAGCTCTTCGACAGGGCGCACTGAAGCTTTCTTT
j_gene: TRBJ2-5; d_gene: -; abundance: -; v_gene: TRBV7-2; CDR3aa: CASSLAPPSVGETQYF; CDR3nt: TGTGCCAGCAGCTTAGCTCCCCCCTCGGTTGGGGAGACCCAGTACTTC
j_gene: TRBJ2-6; d_gene: TRBD1; abundance: -; v_gene: TRBV5-1; CDR3aa: CASSLGQRASGANVLTF; CDR3nt: TGCGCCAGCAGCCTGGGACAGAGAGCCTCTGGGGCCAACGTCCTGACTTTC
j_gene: TRBJ1-1; d_gene: -; abundance: -; v_gene: TRBV7-9; CDR3aa: CASSFDGGTEAFF; CDR3nt: TGTGCCAGCAGCTTCGACGGTGGGACTGAAGCTTTCTTT
j_gene: TRBJ2-6; d_gene: -; abundance: -; v_gene: TRBV27; CDR3aa: CASSLSEANVLTF; CDR3nt: TGTGCCAGCAGTCTTTCTGAGGCCAACGTCCTGACTTTC
j_gene: TRBJ2-4; d_gene: -; abundance: -; v_gene: TRBV29-1; CDR3aa: CSVGLKGQVNIQYF; CDR3nt: TGCAGCGTTGGACTGAAGGGGCAAGTAAACATTCAGTACTTC